The 21 T cell receptor beta chains below all came from one sample that was sequenced in a study of long-term antiretroviral therapy in people with HIV. Survey-level immunoSEQ v3.0 assays were run. Profiled with immunoSEQ multiplex PCR; TCRdb holds only in-frame clones, not every one. The repertoire includes 30,000 or so clones, roughly 88% of them detected once, and under 9% sits in the top ten. The input for sequencing was unsorted PBMCs, taken 3 years after starting antiretroviral therapy. All receptors come from a man aged 40-49 years with HIV.

This chain links TRBV18 with TRBJ1-2; no definite D call. The CDR3 has 15 amino acids. Deletions cut 2 bases from V and 6 bases from J, with 16 bases between. Germline loops: CDR1 KGHSH, CDR2 LQKENI. CDR3 in amino acids: CASSPGERGDDGYTF. DNA of the CDR3: TGTGCCAGCTCACCAGGCGAGCGGGGAGACGATGGCTACACCTTC.

CDR3 protein: CASSEIRDYGYTF. In nucleotides, the CDR3 is TGTGCCAGCAGTGAGATTCGGGACTATGGCTACACCTTC. The genes are TRBV6-1 and TRBJ1-2; D unresolved. V was trimmed by 3 bases and J by 3 bases, leaving 8 bases between them. The CDR3 loop spans 13 amino acids. The germline CDR1 and CDR2 sequences are MNHNS and SASEGT.

This clone appeared a single time. CDR3 in amino acids: CASSLGPQLYEQYF. The CDR3 nucleotides read TGTGCCAGCAGCTTAGGACCACAGCTCTACGAGCAGTACTTC. The chain carries TRBV7-2 and TRBJ2-7, with D hard to call. Germline CDR1 SGHTA, CDR2 FQGNSA. This CDR3 has 14 residues. With 1 base removed from V and 3 bases from J, the gap between germline ends came to 10 bases.

This chain's CDR3 is CASSLGQTHQPQHF. The CDR3 region has the DNA TGTGCCAGCAGCTTAGGGCAGACGCACCAGCCCCAGCATTTT. The chain uses TRBV7-2 and TRBJ1-5; D is undetermined. Deletions cut 1 base from V and 7 bases from J, with 11 bases between. The CDR3 runs 14 residues. Germline CDR1 SGHTA, CDR2 FQGNSA.

This chain uses TRBV10-2 with TRBJ1-5, with TRBD1 identical over 7 bases. This CDR3 comprises 15 residues. V trimming: 0 bases; J trimming: 4 bases; junction bases outside the gene matches: 3. Germline-derived CDR1 and CDR2 are WSHSY and SAAADI. The CDR3 nucleotides are TGCGCCAGCAGTGAGTCTTCGACAGGGAATCAGCCCCAGCATTTT. Translated, it gives CASSESSTGNQPQHF.

V and J are TRBV13 and TRBJ2-7; D is uncertain. The germline V gene encodes CDR1 PRHDT and CDR2 FYEKMQ (reference sequence). The CDR3 totals 13 residues. V was trimmed by 8 bases and J by 2 bases, leaving 13 bases between them. The chain's CDR3 is CASGSTSAYEQYF. As DNA, the CDR3 is TGTGCCAGCGGGTCGACTTCCGCCTACGAGCAGTACTTC.

V gene TRBV7-9 combines with J gene TRBJ2-1, with TRBD2 identical over 16 bases. Germline-derived CDR1 and CDR2 are SEHNR and FQNEAQ (reference sequence). The CDR3 covers 18 residues. V lost 3 bases to trimming and J lost 10 bases; unmatched junction nucleotides: 12. The CDR3 loop reads CASSFQRGTSGRAWEQFF. The CDR3 region has the DNA TGTGCCAGCAGCTTCCAAAGGGGGACTAGCGGGAGGGCCTGGGAGCAGTTCTTC. The variable domain in full, with the rest retrieved from reference TRBV7-9 and TRBJ2-1, is DTGVSQNPRHKITKRGQNVTFRCDPISEHNRLYWYRQTLGQGPEFLTYFQNEAQLEKSRLLSDRFSAERPKGSFSTLEIQRTEQGDSAMYLCASSFQRGTSGRAWEQFFGPGTRLTVL.

This chain joins TRBV10-3 and TRBJ2-7, with D unclear. From germline, CDR1 is ENHRY and CDR2 SYGVKD. This CDR3 region has 14 residues. Deletions cut 3 bases from V and 2 bases from J, with 11 bases between. DNA for the CDR3: TGTGCCATCAGTGAAAGTCAGGATGCCTACGAGCAGTACTTC. It encodes CAISESQDAYEQYF.

This chain links TRBV11-3 with TRBJ2-7; 7 positions match TRBD2. Trimming cost V 7 bases and J 2 bases; bases outside gene matches: 8. Germline V lookup: CDR1 SGHNT, CDR2 YENEEA. CDR3 length: 14 residues. The CDR3 spells CASKYSSGTYEQYF. The CDR3 region has the DNA TGTGCCAGCAAATACTCTAGCGGAACCTACGAGCAGTACTTC.

The V call is TRBV30, the J call TRBJ2-3; no clear D. From germline, CDR1 is GTSNPN and CDR2 SVGIG (reference sequence). Trimming left V 0 bases short and J 6 bases short, with 13 bases between. The CDR3 has 14 residues. The CDR3 coding sequence is TGTGCCTGGAGTGTAGTCCGTCTATCGGATACGCAGTATTTT. This gives the protein CAWSVVRLSDTQYF.

This clone appeared a few times. The V call is TRBV18, the J call TRBJ1-1, with D hard to call. V was pared by 0 bases and J by 0 bases, with 8 bases between. The germline V gene encodes CDR1 KGHSH and CDR2 LQKENI. The CDR3 loop spans 15 amino acids. The CDR3 protein is CASSPPSRVNTEAFF. In DNA form, the CDR3 reads TGTGCCAGCTCACCACCATCTCGGGTGAACACTGAAGCTTTCTTT. Full variable domain (missing parts from reference TRBV18 and TRBJ1-1): NAGVMQNPRHLVRRRGQEARLRCSPMKGHSHVYWYRQLPEEGLKFMVYLQKENIIDESGMPKERFSAEFPKEGPSILRIQQVVRGDSAAYFCASSPPSRVNTEAFFGQGTRLTVV.

The gene calls are TRBV2 and TRBJ2-7; 9 bases map to TRBD1. The CDR3 is 15 residues long. V trimming: 1 base; J trimming: 3 bases; junction bases outside the gene matches: 4. Germline V lookup: CDR1 SNHLY, CDR2 FYNNEI. The CDR3 region has the DNA TGTGCCAGCAGTGAAGGGACAGGGGACTTCTACGAGCAGTACTTC. This codes for CASSEGTGDFYEQYF.

J is TRBJ2-1 and V is TRBV7-9; the match to TRBD1 covers 8 bases. CDR1 and CDR2 from the germline V gene are SEHNR and FQNEAQ (reference sequence). V shed 5 bases and J 2 bases; nucleotides not matched to a gene: 5. The CDR3 covers 15 residues. CDR3 nucleotide sequence: TGTGCCAGCAGCATCATGACAGGGGCCTACAATGAGCAGTTCTTC. Amino acid sequence: CASSIMTGAYNEQFF.

Only a few counts were recorded for this clone. The chain couples TRBV2 to TRBJ2-7, with 8 bases that match TRBD1. In germline, CDR1 is SNHLY, CDR2 FYNNEI. Germline trimming cut 8 bases from V and 3 bases from J; bases unmatched to any gene: 15. The CDR3 is made up of 16 amino acids. CDR3 protein: CASGETRDRKNYEQYF. CDR3 in DNA: TGTGCCAGCGGGGAGACGAGGGACAGGAAGAACTACGAGCAGTACTTC.

This clone was detected once. The V gene is TRBV10-2, the J gene TRBJ2-1, with D tentatively TRBD1 or TRBD2 (5 bases each). V was cut by 5 bases and J by 9 bases, with 17 bases left in between. Germline CDR1 reads WSHSY; CDR2 reads SAAADI. This CDR3 has 14 residues. CDR3 residues: CASSPGRLWTEQFF. For the CDR3, the DNA is TGCGCCAGCAGTCCGGGACGCCTGTGGACTGAGCAGTTCTTC.

The chain joins TRBV28 to TRBJ2-5; D is unclear. Germline CDR1 is MDHEN and CDR2 is SYDVKM. The CDR3 covers 12 residues. The V and J ends lost 7 bases and 5 bases respectively, with 11 bases between them. CDR3 DNA: TGTGCCAGCATGCCGAGCTGGGAGACCCAGTACTTC. It translates to CASMPSWETQYF.

With regard to this clone: Because the CDR3 is missing its conserved closing phenylalanine or tryptophan, this is likely a read error. No DNA is shown, since the ends of the CDR3 on it are uncertain; the CDR3 is the one TCRdb lists. This chain uses TRBV2 with TRBJ2-7; TRBD1 is the table's D call and was not checked against the DNA. Germline CDR1 SNHLY, CDR2 FYNNEI. The CDR3 sequence runs 12 residues, both termini included. The CDR3 loop reads CASGNQGTGILL.

This chain joins TRBV6-1 and TRBJ1-4, with D perhaps TRBD1 (6 bases). Trimming stripped 8 bases from V and 5 bases from J, with 12 bases between. Germline V lookup: CDR1 MNHNS, CDR2 SASEGT. The CDR3 totals 13 residues. CDR3: CASFDRPNEKLFF. CDR3 DNA: TGTGCCAGCTTTGACAGGCCAAATGAAAAACTGTTTTTT.

The chain is built from TRBV19 and TRBJ1-1; TRBD1 might be the D (6 bases). The length of the CDR3 is 14 residues. The ends were cut back, 6 bases at V and 5 bases at J, with 16 bases in the middle. Germline V gene lookup returns CDR1 LNHDA and CDR2 SQIVND (reference sequence). The CDR3 loop is CASRSLGGRTEAFF. DNA of the CDR3: TGTGCCAGTAGGTCATTGGGGGGCCGTACTGAAGCTTTCTTT. Complete variable domain (other parts from reference TRBV19 and TRBJ1-1): DGGITQSPKYLFRKEGQNVTLSCEQNLNHDAMYWYRQDPGQGLRLIYYSQIVNDFQKGDIAEGYSVSREKKESFPLTVTSAQKNPTAFYLCASRSLGGRTEAFFGQGTRLTVV.

J is TRBJ1-5 and V is TRBV10-2; a possible D gene is TRBD1 (6 bases). Looked up from germline, CDR1 is WSHSY and CDR2 is SAAADI. The CDR3 length is 14 residues. Trimming removed 3 bases from V and 3 bases from J, with 9 bases in between. The CDR3 spells CASSEGQNNQPQHF. DNA for the CDR3: TGCGCCAGCAGTGAAGGACAGAACAATCAGCCCCAGCATTTT.

In this sample, this clone turned up a few times. V is TRBV10-1 and J is TRBJ2-2, with D unresolved. The ends were cut back, 6 bases at V and 2 bases at J, with 4 bases in the middle. This CDR3 has 12 amino acids. The V gene's germline CDR1 is WNHNN and CDR2 SYGVQD (reference sequence). Written as DNA, the CDR3 is TGCGCCAGCAGGAGAAACACCGGGGAGCTGTTTTTT. Protein: CASRRNTGELFF.